This is a list of T cell receptor beta chains from one sample in a study of blood T cell repertoires in COVID-19. Generated by immunoSEQ multiplex PCR, the TCRdb table keeps only in-frame clones and is missing some. The sample contains around 120,000 clones, about 90% of which appear only once. Sample: peripheral blood. Source of these receptors: a human donor in a cohort sampled during active COVID-19. The CDR3 runs from the conserved cysteine through the conserved F or W. Fields, in order: J gene, V gene, clone size, D gene, CDR3 protein, CDR3 DNA. A D gene is named only where the DNA matches it firmly. Clone size is stated in some rows and not others, as once, few, many or a class when expanded.

J gene: TRBJ1-1; V gene: TRBV7-8; clone size: .; D gene: .; CDR3 protein: CASSLQGYGTEAFF; CDR3 DNA: TGTGCCAGCAGCCTCCAGGGGTATGGCACTGAAGCTTTCTTT
J gene: TRBJ2-3; V gene: TRBV3-1/TRBV3-2; clone size: .; D gene: TRBD2; CDR3 protein: CASSQGSGIGDTQYF; CDR3 DNA: TGTGCCAGCAGCCAAGGTAGCGGGATCGGCGATACGCAGTATTTT
J gene: TRBJ2-1; V gene: TRBV29-1; clone size: .; D gene: .; CDR3 protein: CSASGSFVNEQFF; CDR3 DNA: TGCAGCGCATCGGGGAGCTTCGTCAATGAGCAGTTCTTC
J gene: TRBJ2-7; V gene: TRBV5-5; clone size: .; D gene: .; CDR3 protein: CASSLTPPSYEQYF; CDR3 DNA: TGTGCCAGCAGCCTTACCCCCCCTAGCTACGAGCAGTACTTC
J gene: TRBJ2-2; V gene: TRBV7-6; clone size: once; D gene: .; CDR3 protein: CASSPTPNTGELFF; CDR3 DNA: TGTGCCAGCAGCCCTACTCCGAACACCGGGGAGCTGTTTTTT
J gene: TRBJ2-1; V gene: TRBV4-1; clone size: .; D gene: TRBD2; CDR3 protein: CASRCYRVASGRPRVREQFF; CDR3 DNA: TGCGCCAGCAGATGCTACAGGGTAGCTAGCGGGAGGCCGCGGGTCCGGGAGCAGTTCTTC
J gene: TRBJ1-5; V gene: TRBV19; clone size: .; D gene: .; CDR3 protein: CASASGGARNQPQHF; CDR3 DNA: TGTGCCAGCGCCTCGGGAGGGGCCCGCAATCAGCCCCAGCATTTT
J gene: TRBJ1-2; V gene: TRBV9; clone size: .; D gene: TRBD1; CDR3 protein: CASSARDRENYGYTF; CDR3 DNA: TGTGCCAGCAGCGCCCGGGACAGGGAAAACTATGGCTACACCTTC
J gene: TRBJ1-6; V gene: TRBV7-9; clone size: .; D gene: TRBD1; CDR3 protein: CASSLRTGYNSPLHF; CDR3 DNA: TGTGCCAGCAGCTTGCGGACAGGCTATAATTCACCCCTCCACTTT
J gene: TRBJ1-2; V gene: TRBV6-5; clone size: .; D gene: TRBD1; CDR3 protein: CASVRSDRVVGYTF; CDR3 DNA: TGTGCCAGCGTAAGGTCGGACAGGGTAGTTGGCTACACCTTC
J gene: TRBJ2-7; V gene: TRBV28; clone size: .; D gene: .; CDR3 protein: CASSFNYEQYF; CDR3 DNA: TGTGCCAGCAGTTTTAACTACGAGCAGTACTTC
J gene: TRBJ1-1; V gene: TRBV28; clone size: .; D gene: .; CDR3 protein: CASSPRYTEAFF; CDR3 DNA: TGTGCCAGCAGTCCGAGATACACTGAAGCTTTCTTT
J gene: TRBJ2-7; V gene: TRBV5-1; clone size: medium-sized; D gene: TRBD2; CDR3 protein: CASSYDLGQGGSEQYF; CDR3 DNA: TGCGCCAGCAGCTATGATTTGGGTCAGGGAGGGTCCGAGCAGTACTTC
J gene: TRBJ2-1; V gene: TRBV5-6; clone size: .; D gene: TRBD2; CDR3 protein: CASSLNSGVSSYNEQFF; CDR3 DNA: TGTGCCAGCAGCTTGAATAGCGGGGTGAGCTCCTACAATGAGCAGTTCTTC
J gene: TRBJ2-5; V gene: TRBV7-8; clone size: .; D gene: .; CDR3 protein: CASSLIGVETQYF; CDR3 DNA: TGTGCCAGCAGCCTGATCGGGGTAGAGACCCAGTACTTC
J gene: TRBJ1-5; V gene: TRBV19; clone size: once; D gene: TRBD1; CDR3 protein: CASRPTPTGVPFNQPQHF; CDR3 DNA: TGTGCCAGTAGGCCAACCCCCACAGGGGTCCCTTTCAATCAGCCCCAGCATTTT
J gene: TRBJ1-2; V gene: TRBV20-1; clone size: .; D gene: .; CDR3 protein: CSAKGYGYTF; CDR3 DNA: TGCAGTGCTAAGGGGTATGGCTACACCTTC
J gene: TRBJ2-5; V gene: TRBV5-1; clone size: .; D gene: .; CDR3 protein: CASSLAGLETQYF; CDR3 DNA: TGCGCCAGCAGCTTGGCAGGGTTGGAGACCCAGTACTTC
J gene: TRBJ2-4; V gene: TRBV5-1; clone size: .; D gene: TRBD1; CDR3 protein: CASSRGQGGVIQYF; CDR3 DNA: TGCGCCAGCAGCAGGGGGCAGGGTGGGGTTATTCAGTACTTC
J gene: TRBJ1-3; V gene: TRBV7-6; clone size: .; D gene: TRBD1; CDR3 protein: CASSFPGQGSSTGNTIYF; CDR3 DNA: TGTGCCAGCAGCTTCCCAGGACAGGGAAGTTCCACGGGAAACACCATATATTTT
J gene: TRBJ2-2; V gene: TRBV5-1; clone size: few; D gene: .; CDR3 protein: CASRHAGGTYTGELFF; CDR3 DNA: TGCGCCAGTAGACACGCCGGGGGTACGTACACCGGGGAGCTGTTTTTT
J gene: TRBJ1-2; V gene: TRBV7-8; clone size: .; D gene: TRBD1; CDR3 protein: CASSLGQGGYTF; CDR3 DNA: TGTGCCAGCAGCTTAGGACAGGGCGGGTACACCTTC
J gene: TRBJ2-1; V gene: TRBV3-1/TRBV3-2; clone size: once; D gene: TRBD2; CDR3 protein: CASSPRLGLAVYNEQFF; CDR3 DNA: TGTGCCAGCAGCCCACGGTTGGGACTAGCGGTTTACAATGAGCAGTTCTTC
J gene: TRBJ2-6; V gene: TRBV27; clone size: .; D gene: .; CDR3 protein: CASSPRTETYSGANVLTF; CDR3 DNA: TGTGCCAGCAGTCCCCGGACAGAGACCTACTCTGGGGCCAACGTCCTGACTTTC
J gene: TRBJ1-6; V gene: TRBV5-4; clone size: .; D gene: .; CDR3 protein: CASSLNYKSSYNSPLHF; CDR3 DNA: TGTGCCAGCAGCTTGAATTATAAGAGCTCCTATAATTCACCCCTCCACTTT
J gene: TRBJ2-2; V gene: TRBV10-1; clone size: .; D gene: TRBD2; CDR3 protein: CASSERTSDTGELFF; CDR3 DNA: TGCGCCAGCAGTGAAAGGACTAGCGACACCGGGGAGCTGTTTTTT
J gene: TRBJ1-2; V gene: TRBV4-1; clone size: once; D gene: .; CDR3 protein: CASSQDPFGTNYGYTF; CDR3 DNA: TGCGCCAGCAGCCAAGATCCGTTCGGGACTAACTATGGCTACACCTTC
J gene: TRBJ2-7; V gene: TRBV5-5; clone size: .; D gene: .; CDR3 protein: CASSLDRSSKYF; CDR3 DNA: TGTGCCAGCAGCCTCGACAGATCTTCCAAGTACTTC
J gene: TRBJ1-5; V gene: TRBV18; clone size: .; D gene: .; CDR3 protein: CASSPLSGNQPQHF; CDR3 DNA: TGTGCCAGCTCACCATTATCAGGAAATCAGCCCCAGCATTTT
J gene: TRBJ2-7; V gene: TRBV5-1; clone size: .; D gene: TRBD1; CDR3 protein: CASSFRQGQGEQYF; CDR3 DNA: TGCGCCAGCAGCTTCCGACAGGGGCAAGGCGAGCAGTACTTC
J gene: TRBJ1-1; V gene: TRBV28; clone size: .; D gene: .; CDR3 protein: CASSRGGENTEAFF; CDR3 DNA: TGTGCCAGCAGTCGGGGGGGAGAGAACACTGAAGCTTTCTTT
J gene: TRBJ1-4; V gene: TRBV3-1/TRBV3-2; clone size: .; D gene: .; CDR3 protein: CASSQVQDNEKLFF; CDR3 DNA: TGTGCCAGCAGCCAAGTCCAGGATAATGAAAAACTGTTTTTT
J gene: TRBJ2-1; V gene: TRBV5-4; clone size: .; D gene: .; CDR3 protein: CASSLSPENYNEQFF; CDR3 DNA: TGTGCCAGCAGCTTGTCGCCGGAGAACTACAATGAGCAGTTCTTC
J gene: TRBJ2-3; V gene: TRBV7-2; clone size: .; D gene: TRBD2; CDR3 protein: CASSPSGSLTDTQYF; CDR3 DNA: TGTGCCAGCAGCCCTAGCGGGAGCCTCACAGATACGCAGTATTTT
J gene: TRBJ2-3; V gene: TRBV6-5; clone size: .; D gene: .; CDR3 protein: CASSYGGTSTDTQYF; CDR3 DNA: TGTGCCAGCAGTTACGGAGGTACTAGCACAGATACGCAGTATTTT
J gene: TRBJ2-7; V gene: TRBV9; clone size: .; D gene: TRBD1; CDR3 protein: CASSVGGTGGFEQYF; CDR3 DNA: TGTGCCAGCAGCGTAGGGGGGACAGGAGGGTTCGAGCAGTACTTC